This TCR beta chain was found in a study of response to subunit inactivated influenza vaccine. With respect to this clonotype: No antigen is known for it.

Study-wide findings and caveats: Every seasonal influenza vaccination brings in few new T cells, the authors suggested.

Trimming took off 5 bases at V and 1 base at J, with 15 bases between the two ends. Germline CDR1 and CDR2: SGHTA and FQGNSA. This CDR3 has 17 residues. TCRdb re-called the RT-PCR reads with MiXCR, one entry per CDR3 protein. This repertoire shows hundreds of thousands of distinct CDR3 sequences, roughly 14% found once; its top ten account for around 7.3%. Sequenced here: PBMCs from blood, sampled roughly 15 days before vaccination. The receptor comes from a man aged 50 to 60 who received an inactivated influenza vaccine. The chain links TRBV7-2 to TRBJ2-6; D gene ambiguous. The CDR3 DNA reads TGTGCCAGCAGCGCCCGGTATTGGACGTCTGGGGCCAACGTCCTGACTTTC. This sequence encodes CASSARYWTSGANVLTF. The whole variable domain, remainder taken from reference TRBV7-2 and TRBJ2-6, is GAGVSQSPSNKVTEKGKDVELRCDPISGHTALYWYRQSLGQGLEFLIYFQGNSAPDKSGLPSDRFSAERTGGSVSTLTIQRTQQEDSAVYLCASSARYWTSGANVLTFGAGSRLTVL.